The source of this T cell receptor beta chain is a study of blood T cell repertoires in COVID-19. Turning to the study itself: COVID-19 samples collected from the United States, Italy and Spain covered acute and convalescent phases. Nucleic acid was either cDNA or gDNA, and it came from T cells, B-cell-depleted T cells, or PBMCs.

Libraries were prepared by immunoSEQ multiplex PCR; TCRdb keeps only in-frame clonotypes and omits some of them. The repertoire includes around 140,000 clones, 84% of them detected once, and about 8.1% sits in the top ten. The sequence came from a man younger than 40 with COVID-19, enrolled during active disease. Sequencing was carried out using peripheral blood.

CDR3 DNA: TGTGCCAAGACTCCCGAGGACTATAATTCACCCCTCCACTTT. Protein: CAKTPEDYNSPLHF. V and J are TRBV21-1 and TRBJ1-6. TRBV21-1 is a documented pseudogene. The CDR3 is 14 residues long.